This TCR beta chain was sequenced in a study of shared clonotypes between healthy human individuals. The CDR3 loop spans 13 amino acids. Germline V lookup: CDR1 MDHEN, CDR2 SYDVKM. V was cut by 6 bases and J by 0 bases, with 9 bases left in between. The assay was immunoSEQ multiplex PCR, and TCRdb's table has in-frame clones only and misses some. Altogether around 370,000 clones are present, just over 95% being singletons, with the ten largest covering 0.32%. This TCR derives from a man aged 30-40 years in good health. The genes are TRBV28 and TRBJ2-7; D gene uncertain. The specimen sequenced was memory CD8+ T cells sorted from blood. Subset defined: CD45RO+ cells pooled with CCR7-negative TemRA cells. The CDR3, as DNA: TGTGCCAGCAGCATCCCCAGCTCCTACGAGCAGTACTTC. It yields the protein CASSIPSSYEQYF.